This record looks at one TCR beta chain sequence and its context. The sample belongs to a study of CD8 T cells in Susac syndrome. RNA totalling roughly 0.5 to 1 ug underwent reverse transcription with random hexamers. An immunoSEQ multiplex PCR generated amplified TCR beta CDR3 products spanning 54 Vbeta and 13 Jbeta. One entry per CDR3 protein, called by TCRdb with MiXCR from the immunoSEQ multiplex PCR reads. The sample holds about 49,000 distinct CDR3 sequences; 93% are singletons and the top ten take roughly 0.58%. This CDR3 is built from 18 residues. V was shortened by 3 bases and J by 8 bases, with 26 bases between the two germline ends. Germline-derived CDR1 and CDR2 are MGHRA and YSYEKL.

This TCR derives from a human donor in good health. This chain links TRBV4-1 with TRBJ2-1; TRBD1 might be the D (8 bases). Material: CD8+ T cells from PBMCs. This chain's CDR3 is CASSHYLGGTGNSDEQFF. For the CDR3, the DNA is TGCGCCAGCAGCCACTACCTCGGGGGGACAGGTAATTCGGATGAGCAGTTCTTC.